The rows below give T cell receptor beta chains drawn from one sample of a study of identical twins. TCRdb independently ran MiXCR on the 5' RACE reads; one entry per CDR3 protein. The sample holds about 570,000 distinct CDR3 sequences, more than 9% seen once. The data also belong to a second study, concerning yellow fever vaccine responses in identical twins.

The specimen sequenced was PBMCs. The receptor source for this set is a woman aged 18 to 35 in good health. Each CDR3 is given with its conserved first and last residue. A D gene is named only where the DNA matches it firmly. Only part of the rows carry a size: once, few, many, or a class if the clone is expanded.

V	D	J	size	DNA	CDR3
TRBV6-2/TRBV6-3	NA	TRBJ2-2	few	TGTGCCAGCACCCCACCCGGGACTCGGGAGCTGTTTTTT	CASTPPGTRELFF
TRBV7-9	TRBD2	TRBJ2-3	few	TGTGCCAGCAGACTGACCAGCGGGAGGAACACAGATACGCAGTATTTT	CASRLTSGRNTDTQYF
TRBV5-1	TRBD2	TRBJ2-7	few	TGCGCCAGCAGCTTGTGGGGGACTAACTACGAGCAGTACTTC	CASSLWGTNYEQYF
TRBV28	NA	TRBJ2-7	few	TGTGCCAGCAACACTCGGGTTAACAGGGTCGGCGAGCAGTACTTC	CASNTRVNRVGEQYF
TRBV20-1	NA	TRBJ1-5	few	TGCAGTGCACTTACAGGGTCCGGGAATCAGCCCCAGCATTTT	CSALTGSGNQPQHF
TRBV5-1	TRBD1	TRBJ1-1	few	TGCGCCAGCAGCCATGGGACAGGCCCGAACACTGAAGCTTTCTTT	CASSHGTGPNTEAFF
TRBV4-1	TRBD1	TRBJ1-2	few	TGCGCCAGCAGCCCCCGGTCGGGGGACAGTCTTTTGAGGGGCTACACCTTC	CASSPRSGDSLLRGYTF
TRBV6-5	TRBD2	TRBJ2-1	few	TGTGCCAGCAGTTCCCTCCGGTCTAGCGGGACAAATGAGCAGTTCTTC	CASSSLRSSGTNEQFF
TRBV4-3	NA	TRBJ2-2	many	TGCGCCAGCAGCCAAGGGGGCGTCACCGGGGAGCTGTTTTTT	CASSQGGVTGELFF
TRBV12-3/TRBV12-4	NA	TRBJ2-7	few	TGTGCCAGCGGTCCCCGGAGGTACGAGCAGTACTTC	CASGPRRYEQYF
TRBV12-3/TRBV12-4	TRBD1	TRBJ1-5	many	TGTGCCAGCAGCTCAGGGGGCGGTCAGCCCCAGCATTTT	CASSSGGGQPQHF
TRBV7-9	NA	TRBJ2-7	NA	TGTGCCAGCAGCTTAGTAGTCGACGAGCAGTACTTC	CASSLVVDEQYF
TRBV7-2	NA	TRBJ2-1	few	TGTGCCAGCAGCCCAAGTAATGGGGCAGGTTTCTACAATGAGCAGTTCTTC	CASSPSNGAGFYNEQFF
TRBV12-3/TRBV12-4	TRBD2	TRBJ2-1	NA	TGTGCCAGCAGTTTAGGGGGTCCGGGACTAGTTAACAATGAGCAGTTCTTC	CASSLGGPGLVNNEQFF
TRBV7-2	NA	TRBJ2-2	many	TGTGCCAGCAGCTTAGTGCTGGCCACCGGGGAGCTGTTTTTT	CASSLVLATGELFF
TRBV10-2	NA	TRBJ2-4	NA	TGCGCCAGCAGTGGCCAAGCCAAAAACATTCAGTACTTC	CASSGQAKNIQYF
TRBV5-1	NA	TRBJ2-3	NA	TGCGCCAGCAGCTTGAGGGCAATTACCACAGATACGCAGTATTTT	CASSLRAITTDTQYF
TRBV6-2/TRBV6-3	NA	TRBJ2-1	many	TGTGCCAGCAGTTACTCACTAGAATCGGAGCAGTTCTTC	CASSYSLESEQFF
TRBV28	NA	TRBJ2-2	NA	TGTGCCAGCAGTCCCCGAGTGGCGGGCTTGAACACCGGGGAGCTGTTTTTT	CASSPRVAGLNTGELFF
TRBV7-9	NA	TRBJ2-1	many	TGTGCCAGCAGCTTATACGGGAATGAGCAGTTCTTC	CASSLYGNEQFF
TRBV25-1	NA	TRBJ2-1	many	TGTGCCAGCAGTGAATTGGGCAGGGGGAGGATACCCAAGTTCAATGAGCAGTTCTTC	CASSELGRGRIPKFNEQFF
TRBV20-1	TRBD2	TRBJ2-5	NA	TGCAGTGCTAGAACCGCTAGCGGAATCCAAGAGACCCAGTACTTC	CSARTASGIQETQYF
TRBV12-3/TRBV12-4	TRBD2	TRBJ2-5	many	TGTGCCAGCAGTTTGCGTAGCGGGAATGGAGAGACCCAGTACTTC	CASSLRSGNGETQYF
TRBV20-1	NA	TRBJ2-7	many	TGCAGTGCCAGGGAGGAGGGAGACGAGCAGTACTTC	CSAREEGDEQYF
TRBV4-1	TRBD2	TRBJ2-5	NA	TGCGCCAGCAGCCAGGGACCGGGGGGAGGGGAGACCCAGTACTTC	CASSQGPGGGETQYF
TRBV6-1	TRBD2	TRBJ2-5	NA	TGTGCCAGCAGGGGGGGGACTAGCTGGAGTCGTGAGACCCAGTACTTC	CASRGGTSWSRETQYF
TRBV7-6	TRBD2	TRBJ2-3	few	TGTGCCAGCAGGCCGGGGAGCGGGAGGCCCACAGATACGCAGTATTTT	CASRPGSGRPTDTQYF
TRBV7-9	TRBD2	TRBJ2-7	many	TGTGCCAGCAGCCTAGATGGCGGGAGGGGCGAGCAGTACTTC	CASSLDGGRGEQYF
TRBV7-2	TRBD2	TRBJ2-2	NA	TGTGCCAGCAGCCCCGGGACGGGGGGTGGGGAGCTGTTTTTT	CASSPGTGGGELFF
TRBV7-8	TRBD1	TRBJ2-7	few	TGTGCCAGCAGCGTCTTACCCGGGACAGGGGGACGCTACGAGCAGTACTTC	CASSVLPGTGGRYEQYF
TRBV15	NA	TRBJ1-2	NA	TGTGCCACCACCCCCACGAGGGACAAGATAAACTATGGCTACACCTTC	CATTPTRDKINYGYTF
TRBV5-1	NA	TRBJ2-7	many	TGCGCCAGCAGCTTGAACGGCGAAATGGGCGAGCAGTACTTC	CASSLNGEMGEQYF
TRBV13	NA	TRBJ2-5	many	TGTGCCAGCAGCGTAGATGACTGGGAGACCCAGTACTTC	CASSVDDWETQYF
TRBV27	TRBD2	TRBJ2-3	many	TGTGCCAGCAGTTTATTCGGACTAGCCACAGATACGCAGTATTTT	CASSLFGLATDTQYF
TRBV6-5	NA	TRBJ2-5	few	TGTGCCAGCAAGCGTGATATGGAGACCCAGTACTTC	CASKRDMETQYF
TRBV12-3/TRBV12-4	NA	TRBJ1-5	few	TGTGCCAGCACAGAACGGCTAGATGACAATCAGCCCCAGCATTTT	CASTERLDDNQPQHF
TRBV10-1	NA	TRBJ2-7	few	TGCGCCAGCAGTGGGGGTGGCGGTTTGGCCTACGAGCAGTACTTC	CASSGGGGLAYEQYF
TRBV3-1	NA	TRBJ1-2	few	TGTGCCAGCAGCCAGGCGGTGGGGGGCTCTGGCTACACCTTC	CASSQAVGGSGYTF
TRBV19	NA	TRBJ1-5	many	TGTGCCAGCACTGACAGCCTATGGGCCCAGCATTTT	CASTDSLWAQHF
TRBV4-3	NA	TRBJ2-7	few	TGCGCCAGCAGCCAAGATATCGGACAGATCTACGAGCAGTACTTC	CASSQDIGQIYEQYF
TRBV7-9	NA	TRBJ2-2	few	TGTGCCAGCAGCTTTCAACAGAACACCGGGGAGCTGTTTTTT	CASSFQQNTGELFF
TRBV23-1	NA	TRBJ2-5	few	TGCGCCAGCACTCAGGGGTTAGGCAACGCCCTAAAAGAGACCCAGTACTTC	CASTQGLGNALKETQYF
TRBV7-9	NA	TRBJ2-3	NA	TGTGCCAGCAGCCAGGGGAGGGGCCCAGATACGCAGTATTTT	CASSQGRGPDTQYF
TRBV7-2	NA	TRBJ2-5	NA	TGTGCCAGCAGTTCTGGGGGTGTAGAGACCCAGTACTTC	CASSSGGVETQYF
TRBV7-2	NA	TRBJ2-5	few	TGTGCCAGCAGCTTAGACGGGGGGCGGGGGGAGACCCAGTACTTC	CASSLDGGRGETQYF
TRBV12-3/TRBV12-4	NA	TRBJ1-5	many	TGTGCCAGCACCCTTCGGTCGGGAGGGAGCAATCAGCCCCAGCATTTT	CASTLRSGGSNQPQHF
TRBV19	NA	TRBJ2-7	NA	TGTGCCAGTAGTATAACCAGGGAAGCCTCCTACGAGCAGTACTTC	CASSITREASYEQYF
TRBV12-3/TRBV12-4	NA	TRBJ1-1	many	TGTGCCAGCAGCCCGGGGGCTACAGGGTCTGAAGCTTTCTTT	CASSPGATGSEAFF
TRBV12-3/TRBV12-4	NA	TRBJ1-4	few	TGTGCCAGCAGTCCACCCGCCCTGAGACAGAATGAAAAACTGTTTTTT	CASSPPALRQNEKLFF
TRBV7-2	NA	TRBJ2-3	many	TGTGCCAGCAGCTTAGCGGGCGGTCCGGGCACAGATACGCAGTATTTT	CASSLAGGPGTDTQYF
TRBV10-3	TRBD2	TRBJ2-1	many	TGTGCCATCAGTCTACTAGCGGGGGGAGACAATGAGCAGTTCTTC	CAISLLAGGDNEQFF
TRBV12-3/TRBV12-4	NA	TRBJ1-4	many	TGTGCCAGCAGCCGTTCCGAAAAACTGTTTTTT	CASSRSEKLFF
TRBV6-2/TRBV6-3	NA	TRBJ2-5	few	TGTGCCAGCAGTTACGCCGTCCAAGAGACCCAGTACTTC	CASSYAVQETQYF
TRBV7-9	TRBD1	TRBJ1-2	NA	TGTGCCAGCAGCTACGGGGCAGGGGGTGATGGCTACACCTTC	CASSYGAGGDGYTF
TRBV12-3/TRBV12-4	TRBD2	TRBJ2-3	many	TGTGCCAGCAGCTCCGGGGGGGGGCCCAGCACAGATACGCAGTATTTT	CASSSGGGPSTDTQYF